The following is a T cell receptor beta chain sequence with its context. The sample belongs to a study of blood T cell repertoires in COVID-19. Some clones are missing from TCRdb's copy, which holds only in-frame ones; the method was immunoSEQ multiplex PCR. Here the sample spans about 230,000 clones, over 85% being singletons. Adults between roughly 18 and 89 years of age took part from some 25 US areas. Each participant's cohort was designated according to participant-reported clinical history. This clonotype was sampled from a woman aged 25-40 years with acute COVID-19. The sequenced sample was PBMCs or T cells enriched from blood (not recorded which).

CDR3 DNA sequence: TGTGCCAGCAGCCACAGGGGAAGTTATGGCTACACCTTC. The encoded protein is CASSHRGSYGYTF. This chain joins TRBV12-3 or TRBV12-4 and TRBJ1-2, with TRBD1 matching over 7 bases. V lost 6 bases to trimming and J lost 5 bases; unmatched junction nucleotides: 6. CDR3 size: 13 residues.